A selection of T cell receptor beta chains follows, all from one sample in a study of control samples from healthy donors and cancer patients. Clones were read by immunoSEQ multiplex PCR, and TCRdb kept only the in-frame ones, dropping some. The table has 90,000 or so clones, around 83% seen once; the top ten hold roughly 1.2%. The sequenced sample consisted of blood. Source of these receptors: a woman between 45 and 60 years old in good health. The conserved cysteine and the conserved F or W are not part of the CDR3 here. The order of the fields is V gene, J gene, CDR3 protein.

V: TRBV28
J: TRBJ1-1
CDR3: ASSLGGFTEAF

V: TRBV12-3/TRBV12-4
J: TRBJ2-1
CDR3: ASSRDYTDEQF

V: TRBV3-1/TRBV3-2
J: TRBJ1-1
CDR3: ASSQVIALNTEAF

V: TRBV11-1
J: TRBJ2-7
CDR3: ASSLSRGQGVYEQY

V: TRBV9
J: TRBJ2-1
CDR3: ASSLTYWPGGNEQF

V: TRBV28
J: TRBJ1-5
CDR3: ASRSPRLNGNQPQH

V: TRBV18
J: TRBJ2-5
CDR3: ASSPATSLLAGGEKTQY

V: TRBV5-4
J: TRBJ1-3
CDR3: ASSLVGHTAGNTIY

V: TRBV11-3
J: TRBJ1-2
CDR3: ASSLQGVDGYT

V: TRBV5-5
J: TRBJ2-3
CDR3: ASTLGGGRVTQGTQY

V: TRBV5-6
J: TRBJ1-1
CDR3: ASSLRDRGPNTEAF

V: TRBV5-5
J: TRBJ1-2
CDR3: ASSLGGQGPDGYT

V: TRBV7-2
J: TRBJ2-5
CDR3: ASSYLTPLAGAETQY

V: TRBV19
J: TRBJ2-3
CDR3: ASSTRPGLSTDTQY

V: TRBV28
J: TRBJ1-2
CDR3: ASSNGQGRDGYT

V: TRBV19
J: TRBJ2-3
CDR3: ASRIVGTDTQY

V: TRBV19
J: TRBJ1-4
CDR3: ASSDRGANEKLF

V: TRBV29-1
J: TRBJ2-1
CDR3: SVKGLAVSSYNEQF

V: TRBV28
J: TRBJ1-2
CDR3: ASTGGAESGYT

V: TRBV6-5
J: TRBJ2-4
CDR3: ASSYSRGNIQY

V: TRBV15
J: TRBJ2-1
CDR3: ATSSLWTGSANEQF

V: TRBV29-1
J: TRBJ2-3
CDR3: SVGTEPDTQY

V: TRBV11-1
J: TRBJ2-7
CDR3: ASSTLTGISYEQY

V: TRBV12-2
J: TRBJ1-4
CDR3: ASRWRRSTNEKLF

V: TRBV9
J: TRBJ2-5
CDR3: ASSVGAAGLASEETQY

V: TRBV27
J: TRBJ1-6
CDR3: ASSSGLSGSPLH

V: TRBV23-1
J: TRBJ2-1
CDR3: ASSLLSGTGTYNEQF

V: TRBV27
J: TRBJ1-6
CDR3: ASSRSINSPLH

V: TRBV19
J: TRBJ2-6
CDR3: ASIASRTGGEGANVLT

V: TRBV4-3
J: TRBJ1-6
CDR3: ASSQETGVNSPLH

V: TRBV25-1
J: TRBJ2-3
CDR3: ASSRPSGRDTQY

V: TRBV6-6
J: TRBJ1-6
CDR3: ASSSDRGLNSPLH

V: TRBV5-4
J: TRBJ1-1
CDR3: ASSPSTGLNTEAF

V: TRBV27
J: TRBJ1-6
CDR3: ASSQGYDNSPLH

V: TRBV6-5
J: TRBJ1-6
CDR3: ASRSGQENSPLH

V: TRBV4-1
J: TRBJ2-1
CDR3: ASSQDATSGEQF

V: TRBV12-3/TRBV12-4
J: TRBJ1-1
CDR3: ASSSSYPEAF

V: TRBV5-1
J: TRBJ2-3
CDR3: ASSLAPTSGTDTQY

V: TRBV6-2/TRBV6-3
J: TRBJ2-1
CDR3: ASSYSTGFNEQF

V: TRBV5-1
J: TRBJ1-2
CDR3: ASSYGDRIYGYT

V: TRBV28
J: TRBJ2-4
CDR3: ASTPPGVTNIQY

V: TRBV10-3
J: TRBJ1-2
CDR3: AISVDGASYGYT

V: TRBV7-2
J: TRBJ1-6
CDR3: ASSFTGTGRSPLH

V: TRBV6-1
J: TRBJ1-1
CDR3: ASSGWTRGTNTEAF

V: TRBV5-1
J: TRBJ2-3
CDR3: ASSFPQRSTDTQY

V: TRBV4-3
J: TRBJ2-7
CDR3: ASSQVSSGDYEQY

V: TRBV7-2
J: TRBJ1-1
CDR3: ASSVGQNLNTEAF

V: TRBV29-1
J: TRBJ1-1
CDR3: SVEVNTEAF

V: TRBV19
J: TRBJ1-1
CDR3: ASSNTGDTEAF

V: TRBV5-4
J: TRBJ1-4
CDR3: ASSRDRGGNEKLF

V: TRBV7-2
J: TRBJ2-4
CDR3: ASSALVAGVAKNIQY

V: TRBV5-1
J: TRBJ1-1
CDR3: ASSLAGEAF